These T cell receptor beta chains were read from a single sample in a study of CD8 T cells in Susac syndrome. TCRdb reanalysed the immunoSEQ multiplex PCR reads using MiXCR and keeps one entry per CDR3 protein. The table has more than 95,000 distinct CDR3 sequences, around 94% seen once; the top ten hold roughly 0.087%. Sample: CD4+ T cells from PBMCs. The receptors come from a human donor in good health. The conserved cysteine and the conserved F or W are not part of the CDR3 here.

TRBJ1-2	TRBV7-2	ASSPMTGLTGYT
TRBJ1-1	TRBV5-4	ASSLGRDRVRAEAF
TRBJ2-1	TRBV7-2	ASSFSGLRSYNEQF
TRBJ2-1	TRBV29-1	SVRGTGNEQF
TRBJ1-2	TRBV5-1	ASRSGTEGYT
TRBJ1-1	TRBV7-2	ASSPKVATEAF
TRBJ2-5	TRBV29-1	SVVRLAGGEETQY
TRBJ2-3	TRBV5-4	ASSRGGSTDTQY
TRBJ2-5	TRBV5-4	ASTQLGGGGETQY
TRBJ1-2	TRBV30	AWARTGYRGYT
TRBJ2-7	TRBV13	ASRLLRDRGFHEQY
TRBJ2-2	TRBV4-3	ASSQDSWLSNTGELF
TRBJ1-5	TRBV2	ASRYTSNQPQH
TRBJ2-3	TRBV15	ATSVSSGRAWAQY
TRBJ1-5	TRBV19	ASEVPWGNQPQH
TRBJ2-7	TRBV29-1	SVKKMEGLLTYEQY
TRBJ2-3	TRBV5-1	ASSAGGAGYTDTQY
TRBJ1-1	TRBV6-5	ASSSSHPTLGTEAF
TRBJ2-2	TRBV20-1	SARGLVPGELF
TRBJ2-2	TRBV6-2/TRBV6-3	ASSTPGYGTGNTGELF
TRBJ2-1	TRBV3-1	ASSPLSDEQF
TRBJ2-1	TRBV12-3/TRBV12-4	ASSFALGEQF
TRBJ1-2	TRBV12-3/TRBV12-4	ASSLARGGSYGYT
TRBJ2-7	TRBV6-5	ASSYVAGAYEQY
TRBJ2-3	TRBV20-1	SARDSRLAGVRDTQY
TRBJ2-1	TRBV25-1	ASSESGTSGSFGEQF
TRBJ1-2	TRBV25-1	ASLGTRGYT
TRBJ1-1	TRBV30	AWRGGRTEAF
TRBJ2-6	TRBV19	ASSSGAAGANVLT
TRBJ1-5	TRBV10-3	AISEPGTGGFYSNQPQH
TRBJ2-1	TRBV24-1	ATSDSQTRMEQF
TRBJ2-5	TRBV7-9	ASSLVAFQETQY
TRBJ1-4	TRBV10-3	ATTREINEKLF
TRBJ2-1	TRBV6-6	ASSYRREGNEQF
TRBJ1-1	TRBV6-1	ASSLREGQGADTEAF
TRBJ2-1	TRBV6-5	ASSYSNSGREYNEQF
TRBJ2-5	TRBV10-3	AISDREETQY
TRBJ2-3	TRBV7-8	ASSKDRGRTDTQY
TRBJ1-1	TRBV25-1	ASTNELNTEAF
TRBJ2-5	TRBV18	ASSPGILAGDETQY
TRBJ1-1	TRBV28	ASSLRRGTEAF
TRBJ2-2	TRBV20-1	SARVAGSSSGELF
TRBJ2-3	TRBV4-3	ASSQGGAAYTQY
TRBJ2-1	TRBV12-3/TRBV12-4	ASRGLPGLYNEQF
TRBJ2-5	TRBV6-5	ASRGAGLAEETQY
TRBJ2-1	TRBV4-1	ASSQEGHPRSYNEQF
TRBJ2-3	TRBV20-1	SARDLERSTDTQY
TRBJ2-7	TRBV6-5	ASSFREGPYEQY
TRBJ2-3	TRBV29-1	SVETSTGADTQY
TRBJ2-2	TRBV9	ASSVYTGELF
TRBJ2-5	TRBV7-2	ASSLRSTGGDPTQY
TRBJ2-1	TRBV7-2	ASSDARGHQF
TRBJ2-5	TRBV9	ASSVASGLQETQY
TRBJ2-7	TRBV7-2	ASSLAQTLYEQY
TRBJ2-7	TRBV9	ASSGTGQGIGEQY
TRBJ1-2	TRBV10-3	TIGDREGGYT
TRBJ2-2	TRBV7-7	ASSVGYANTGELF
TRBJ2-7	TRBV7-9	ASSPGTSGSSSYEQY
TRBJ1-2	TRBV20-1	SARRRQGDYGYT